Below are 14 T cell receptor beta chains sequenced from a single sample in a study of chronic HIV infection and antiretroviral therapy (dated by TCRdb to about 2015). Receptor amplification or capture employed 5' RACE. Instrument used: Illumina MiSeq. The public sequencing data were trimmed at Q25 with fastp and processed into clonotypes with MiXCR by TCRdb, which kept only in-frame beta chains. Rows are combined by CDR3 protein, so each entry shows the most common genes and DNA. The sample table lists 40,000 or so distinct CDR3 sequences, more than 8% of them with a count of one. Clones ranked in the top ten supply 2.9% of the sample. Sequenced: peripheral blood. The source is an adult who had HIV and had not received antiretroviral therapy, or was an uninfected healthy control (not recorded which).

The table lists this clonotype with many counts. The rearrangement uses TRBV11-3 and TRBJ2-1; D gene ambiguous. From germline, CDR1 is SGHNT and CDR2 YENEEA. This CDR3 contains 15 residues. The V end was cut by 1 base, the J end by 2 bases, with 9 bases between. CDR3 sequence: CASSLGQDPYNEQFF. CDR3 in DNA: TGTGCCAGCAGCTTAGGGCAGGATCCCTACAATGAGCAGTTCTTC.

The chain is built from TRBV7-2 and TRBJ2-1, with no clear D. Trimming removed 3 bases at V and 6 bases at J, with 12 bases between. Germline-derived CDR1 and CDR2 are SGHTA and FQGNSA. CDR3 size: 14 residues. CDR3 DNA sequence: TGTGCCAGCAGCTTGGGATTCTTCGTCAATGAGCAGTTCTTC. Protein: CASSLGFFVNEQFF.

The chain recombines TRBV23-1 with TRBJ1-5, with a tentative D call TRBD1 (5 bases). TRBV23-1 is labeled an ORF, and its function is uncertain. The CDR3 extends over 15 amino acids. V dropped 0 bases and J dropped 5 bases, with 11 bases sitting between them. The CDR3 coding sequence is TGCGCCAGCAGTCAATCTACCCGGGGGGATCAGCCCCAGCATTTT. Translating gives CASSQSTRGDQPQHF.

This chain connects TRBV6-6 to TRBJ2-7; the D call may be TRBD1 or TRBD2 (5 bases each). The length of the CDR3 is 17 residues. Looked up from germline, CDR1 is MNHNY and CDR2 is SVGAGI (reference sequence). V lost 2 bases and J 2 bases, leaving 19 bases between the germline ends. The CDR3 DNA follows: TGTGCCAGCAGTTACCCGTCCGAAGGGGCGGGTGCCTACGAGCAGTACTTC. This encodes CASSYPSEGAGAYEQYF.

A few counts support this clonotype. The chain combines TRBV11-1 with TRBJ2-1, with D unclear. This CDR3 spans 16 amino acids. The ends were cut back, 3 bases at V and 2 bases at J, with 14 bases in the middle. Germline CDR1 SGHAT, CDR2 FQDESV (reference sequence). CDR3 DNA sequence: TGTGCCAGCAGCTTCCGACTGGATCCCCCCTACAATGAGCAGTTCTTC. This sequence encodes CASSFRLDPPYNEQFF.

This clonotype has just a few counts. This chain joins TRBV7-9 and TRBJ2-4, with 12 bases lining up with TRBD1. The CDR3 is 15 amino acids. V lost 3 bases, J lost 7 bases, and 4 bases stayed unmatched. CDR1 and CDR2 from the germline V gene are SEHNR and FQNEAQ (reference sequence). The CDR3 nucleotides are TGTGCCAGCAGCTTGGGACAGGGGGCAAACAACATTCAGTACTTC. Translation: CASSLGQGANNIQYF.

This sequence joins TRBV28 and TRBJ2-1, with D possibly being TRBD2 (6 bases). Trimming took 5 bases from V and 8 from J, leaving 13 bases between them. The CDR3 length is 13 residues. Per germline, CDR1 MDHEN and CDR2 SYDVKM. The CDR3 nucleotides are TGTGCCAGCAGTCCCCGGGAGAGATATGAGCAGTTCTTC. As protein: CASSPRERYEQFF.

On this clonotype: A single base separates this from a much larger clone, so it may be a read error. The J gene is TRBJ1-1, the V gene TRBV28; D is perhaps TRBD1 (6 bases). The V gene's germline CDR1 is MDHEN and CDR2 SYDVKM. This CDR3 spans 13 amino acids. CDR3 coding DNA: TGTGCCAGCAGTTTAGACAGGAACACTGAAACTTTCTTT. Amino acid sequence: CASSLDRNTETFF.

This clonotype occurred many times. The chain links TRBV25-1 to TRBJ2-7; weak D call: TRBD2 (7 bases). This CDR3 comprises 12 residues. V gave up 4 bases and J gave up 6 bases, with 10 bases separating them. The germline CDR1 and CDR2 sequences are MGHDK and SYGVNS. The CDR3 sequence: CASSGGGAEQYF. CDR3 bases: TGTGCCAGCAGTGGGGGGGGGGCCGAGCAGTACTTC.

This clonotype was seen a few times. CDR3 bases: TGTGCCAGCAGCTTGGGGGCCAGCTCGGACATTCAGTACTTC. The encoded protein is CASSLGASSDIQYF. V gene TRBV5-4 combines with J gene TRBJ2-4; no reliable D call. V shed 0 bases and J shed 8 bases, with 12 bases lying between them. The CDR3 consists of 14 residues. Germline loops: CDR1 SGHNT, CDR2 YYREEE (reference sequence).

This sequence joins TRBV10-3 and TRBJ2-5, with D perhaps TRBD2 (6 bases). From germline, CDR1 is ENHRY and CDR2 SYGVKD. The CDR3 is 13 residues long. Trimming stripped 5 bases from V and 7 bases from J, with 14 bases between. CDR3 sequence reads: CAISTVGLWTQYF. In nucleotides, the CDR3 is TGTGCCATCAGTACCGTGGGACTCTGGACCCAGTACTTC.

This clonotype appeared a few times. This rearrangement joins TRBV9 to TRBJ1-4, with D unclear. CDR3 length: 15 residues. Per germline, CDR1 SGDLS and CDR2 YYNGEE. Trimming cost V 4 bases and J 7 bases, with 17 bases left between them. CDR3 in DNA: TGTGCCAGCAGCTCCCGGCGGAAATGGGCTGAAAAACTGTTTTTT. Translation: CASSSRRKWAEKLFF. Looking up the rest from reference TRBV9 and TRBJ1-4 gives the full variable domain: DSGVTQTPKHLITATGQRVTLRCSPRSGDLSVYWYQQSLDQGLQFLIQYYNGEERAKGNILERFSAQQFPDLHSELNLSSLELGDSALYFCASSSRRKWAEKLFFGSGTQLSVL.

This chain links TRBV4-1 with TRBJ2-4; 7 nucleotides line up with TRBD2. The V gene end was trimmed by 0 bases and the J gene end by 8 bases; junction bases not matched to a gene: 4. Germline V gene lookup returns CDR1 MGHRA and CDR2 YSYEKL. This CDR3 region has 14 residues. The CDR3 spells CASSQEAGVDIQYF. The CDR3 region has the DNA TGCGCCAGCAGCCAAGAGGCGGGGGTAGACATTCAGTACTTC.

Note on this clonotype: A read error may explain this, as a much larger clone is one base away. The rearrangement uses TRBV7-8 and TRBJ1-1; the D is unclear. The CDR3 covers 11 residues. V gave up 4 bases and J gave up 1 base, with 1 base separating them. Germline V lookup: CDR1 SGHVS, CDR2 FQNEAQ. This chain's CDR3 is CASSSNTEAFF. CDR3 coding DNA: TGTGCCAGCAGCTCGAACACTGAAGCTTTCTTT.